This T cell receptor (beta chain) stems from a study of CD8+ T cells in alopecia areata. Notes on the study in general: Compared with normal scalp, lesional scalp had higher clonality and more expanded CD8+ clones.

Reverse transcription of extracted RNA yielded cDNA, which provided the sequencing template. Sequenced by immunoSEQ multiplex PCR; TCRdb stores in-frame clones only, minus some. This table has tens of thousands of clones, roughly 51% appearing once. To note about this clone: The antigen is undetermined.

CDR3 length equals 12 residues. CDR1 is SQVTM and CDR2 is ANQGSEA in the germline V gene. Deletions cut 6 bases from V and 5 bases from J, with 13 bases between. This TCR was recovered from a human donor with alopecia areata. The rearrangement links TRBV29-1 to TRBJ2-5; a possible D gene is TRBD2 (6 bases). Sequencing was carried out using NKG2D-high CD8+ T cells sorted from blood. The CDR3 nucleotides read TGCAGCGTCGGGGGAGGAGTCGAGACCCAGTACTTC. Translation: CSVGGGVETQYF.